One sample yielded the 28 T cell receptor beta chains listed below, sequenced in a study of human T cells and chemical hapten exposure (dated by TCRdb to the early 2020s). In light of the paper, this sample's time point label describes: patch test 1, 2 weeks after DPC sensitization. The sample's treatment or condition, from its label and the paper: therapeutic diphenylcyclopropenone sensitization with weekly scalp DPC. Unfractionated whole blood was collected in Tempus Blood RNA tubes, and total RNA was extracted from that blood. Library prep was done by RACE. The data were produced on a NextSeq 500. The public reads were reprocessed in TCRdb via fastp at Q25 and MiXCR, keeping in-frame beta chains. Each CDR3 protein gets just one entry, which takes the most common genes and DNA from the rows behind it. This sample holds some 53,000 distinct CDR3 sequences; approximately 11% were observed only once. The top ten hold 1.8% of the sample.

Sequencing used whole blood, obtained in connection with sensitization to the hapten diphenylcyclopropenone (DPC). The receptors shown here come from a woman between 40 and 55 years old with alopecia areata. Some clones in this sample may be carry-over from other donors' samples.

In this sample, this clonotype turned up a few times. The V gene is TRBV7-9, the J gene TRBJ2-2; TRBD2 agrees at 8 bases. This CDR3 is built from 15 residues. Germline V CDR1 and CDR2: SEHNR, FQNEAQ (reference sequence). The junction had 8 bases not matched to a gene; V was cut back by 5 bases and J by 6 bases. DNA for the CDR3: TGTGCCAGCAGCCAGAGCGGGAGCGTTGCCGGGGAGCTGTTTTTT. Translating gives CASSQSGSVAGELFF. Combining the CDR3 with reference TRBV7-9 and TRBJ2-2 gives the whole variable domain DTGVSQNPRHKITKRGQNVTFRCDPISEHNRLYWYRQTLGQGPEFLTYFQNEAQLEKSRLLSDRFSAERPKGSFSTLEIQRTEQGDSAMYLCASSQSGSVAGELFFGEGSRLTVL.

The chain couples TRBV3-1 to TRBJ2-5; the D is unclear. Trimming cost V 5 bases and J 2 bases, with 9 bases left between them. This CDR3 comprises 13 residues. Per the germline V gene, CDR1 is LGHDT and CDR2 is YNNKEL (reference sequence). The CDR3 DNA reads TGTGCCAGCAGCACGGTCGAGCAAGAGACCCAGTACTTC. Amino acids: CASSTVEQETQYF.

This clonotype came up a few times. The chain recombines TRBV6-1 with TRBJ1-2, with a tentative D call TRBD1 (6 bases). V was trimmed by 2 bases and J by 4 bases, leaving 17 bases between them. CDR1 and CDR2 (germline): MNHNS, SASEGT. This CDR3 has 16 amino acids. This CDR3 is CASSESVQDSFYGYTF. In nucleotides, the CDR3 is TGTGCCAGCAGTGAATCGGTTCAGGACAGCTTCTATGGCTACACCTTC.

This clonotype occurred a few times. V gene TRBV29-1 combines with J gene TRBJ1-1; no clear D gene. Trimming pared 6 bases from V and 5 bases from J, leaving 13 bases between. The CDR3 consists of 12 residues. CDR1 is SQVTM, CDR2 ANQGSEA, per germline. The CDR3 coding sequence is TGCAGCGTAGGACCATCGACGACTGAAGCTTTCTTT. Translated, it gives CSVGPSTTEAFF.

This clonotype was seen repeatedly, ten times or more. The CDR3 is CASSQGMDEQYF. The CDR3 bases are TGTGCCAGCAGCCAAGGGATGGACGAGCAGTACTTC. The chain employs TRBV3-1 and TRBJ2-7, with no clear D. Trimming pared 1 base from V and 5 bases from J, leaving 6 bases between. CDR1 and CDR2 (germline): LGHDT, YNNKEL (reference sequence). CDR3 length: 12 amino acids.

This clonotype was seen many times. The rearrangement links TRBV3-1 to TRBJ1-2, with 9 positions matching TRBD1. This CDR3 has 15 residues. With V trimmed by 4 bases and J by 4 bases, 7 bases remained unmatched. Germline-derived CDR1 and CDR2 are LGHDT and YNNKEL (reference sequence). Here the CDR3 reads CASSPGQGRSYGYTF. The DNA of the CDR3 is TGTGCCAGCAGCCCGGGACAGGGCAGGTCCTATGGCTACACCTTC.

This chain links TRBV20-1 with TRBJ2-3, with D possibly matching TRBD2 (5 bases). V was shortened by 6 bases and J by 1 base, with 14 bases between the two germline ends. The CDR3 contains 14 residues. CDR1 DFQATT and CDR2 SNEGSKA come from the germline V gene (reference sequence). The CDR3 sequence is CSALAIVGTDTQYF. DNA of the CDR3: TGCAGTGCCCTAGCAATAGTCGGCACAGATACGCAGTATTTT.

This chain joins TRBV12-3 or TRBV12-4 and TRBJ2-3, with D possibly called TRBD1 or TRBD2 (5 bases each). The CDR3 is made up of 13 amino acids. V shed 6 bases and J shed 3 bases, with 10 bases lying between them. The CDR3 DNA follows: TGTGCCAGCAGAGGGACCGGGACAGATACGCAGTATTTT. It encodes CASRGTGTDTQYF.

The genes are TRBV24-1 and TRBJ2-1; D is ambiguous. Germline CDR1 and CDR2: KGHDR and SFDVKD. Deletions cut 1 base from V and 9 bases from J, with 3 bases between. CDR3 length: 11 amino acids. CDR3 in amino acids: CATSDFFEQFF. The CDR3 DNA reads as TGTGCCACCAGTGATTTCTTTGAGCAGTTCTTC.

CDR3 in DNA: TGCGCCAGCAGCCAAGGCGATAATGAAAAACTGTTTTTT. Encoded protein: CASSQGDNEKLFF. The chain has TRBV4-3 and TRBJ1-4; no firm D call. Germline-derived CDR1 and CDR2 are LGHNA and YSLEER. The CDR3 length is 13 residues. Trimming removed 1 base from V and 4 bases from J, with 4 bases in between.

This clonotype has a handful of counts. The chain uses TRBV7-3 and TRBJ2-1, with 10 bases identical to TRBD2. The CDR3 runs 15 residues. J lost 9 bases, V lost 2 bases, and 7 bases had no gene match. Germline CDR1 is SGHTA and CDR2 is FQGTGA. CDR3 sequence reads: CASSLDLAGVGEQFF. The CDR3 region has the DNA TGTGCCAGCAGCTTAGACCTAGCGGGAGTTGGTGAGCAGTTCTTC.

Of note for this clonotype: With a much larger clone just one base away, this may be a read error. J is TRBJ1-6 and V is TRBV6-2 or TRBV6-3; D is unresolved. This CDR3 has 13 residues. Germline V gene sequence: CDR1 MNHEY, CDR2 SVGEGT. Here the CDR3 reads CASSFGVNPPLHF. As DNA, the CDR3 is TGTGCCAGCAGTTTCGGGGTTAATCCACCCCTCCACTTT.

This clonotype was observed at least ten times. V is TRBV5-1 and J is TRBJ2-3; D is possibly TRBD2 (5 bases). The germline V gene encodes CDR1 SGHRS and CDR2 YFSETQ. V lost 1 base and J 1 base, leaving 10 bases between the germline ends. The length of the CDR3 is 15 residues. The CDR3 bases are TGCGCCAGCAGCTTGATTGGTAGCGGCACAGATACGCAGTATTTT. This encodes CASSLIGSGTDTQYF. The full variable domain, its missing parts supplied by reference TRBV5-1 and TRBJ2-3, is KAGVTQTPRYLIKTRGQQVTLSCSPISGHRSVSWYQQTPGQGLQFLFEYFSETQRNKGNFPGRFSGRQFSNSRSEMNVSTLELGDSALYLCASSLIGSGTDTQYFGPGTRLTVL.

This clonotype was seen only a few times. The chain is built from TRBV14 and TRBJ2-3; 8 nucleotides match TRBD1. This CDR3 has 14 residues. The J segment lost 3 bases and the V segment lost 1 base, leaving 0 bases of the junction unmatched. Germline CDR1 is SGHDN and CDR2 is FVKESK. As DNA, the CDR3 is TGTGCCAGCAGCCAAGGACAGGGGACAGATACGCAGTATTTT. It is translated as CASSQGQGTDTQYF.

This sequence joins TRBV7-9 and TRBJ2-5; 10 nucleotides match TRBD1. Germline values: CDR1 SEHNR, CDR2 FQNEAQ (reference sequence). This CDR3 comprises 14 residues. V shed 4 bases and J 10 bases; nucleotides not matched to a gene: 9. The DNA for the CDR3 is TGTGCCAGCAGCTCAACCCGACAGGGGGCGGGCCAGTACTTC. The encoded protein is CASSSTRQGAGQYF.

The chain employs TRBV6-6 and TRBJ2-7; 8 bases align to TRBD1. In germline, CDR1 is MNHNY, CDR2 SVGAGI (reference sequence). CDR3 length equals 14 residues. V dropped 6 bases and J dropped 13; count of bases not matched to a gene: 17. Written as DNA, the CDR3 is TGTGCCAGCAGCCCCACCGACAGGGGTCACCTTGCCTACTTC. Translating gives CASSPTDRGHLAYF.

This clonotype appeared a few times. CDR3 DNA: TGTGCCAGCACCCAGGGTACTGAAGCTTTCTTT. It specifies CASTQGTEAFF. The V call is TRBV6-2 or TRBV6-3, the J call TRBJ1-1; D perhaps matches TRBD1 (5 bases). Trimming left V 7 bases short and J 5 bases short, with 8 bases between. This CDR3 comprises 11 residues. Germline V CDR1 and CDR2: MNHEY, SVGEGT.

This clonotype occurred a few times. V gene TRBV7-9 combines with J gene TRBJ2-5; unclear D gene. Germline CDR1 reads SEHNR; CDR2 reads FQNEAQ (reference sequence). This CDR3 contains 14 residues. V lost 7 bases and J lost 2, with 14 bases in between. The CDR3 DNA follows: TGTGCCAGCACCAATTTGGGCGGACAAGAGACCCAGTACTTC. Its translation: CASTNLGGQETQYF.

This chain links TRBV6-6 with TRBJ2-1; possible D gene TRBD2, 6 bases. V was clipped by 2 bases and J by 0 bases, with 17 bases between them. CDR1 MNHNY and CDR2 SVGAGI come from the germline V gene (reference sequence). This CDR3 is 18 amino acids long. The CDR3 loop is CASSYVGGGLSSYNEQFF. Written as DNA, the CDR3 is TGTGCCAGCAGTTACGTCGGGGGTGGACTTAGCTCCTACAATGAGCAGTTCTTC.

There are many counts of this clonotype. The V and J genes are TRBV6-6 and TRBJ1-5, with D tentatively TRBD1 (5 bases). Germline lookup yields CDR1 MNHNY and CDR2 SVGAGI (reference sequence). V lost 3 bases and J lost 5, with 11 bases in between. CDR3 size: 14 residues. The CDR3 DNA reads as TGTGCCAGCAGTTATGGGGGGGAAGATCAGCCCCAGCATTTT. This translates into CASSYGGEDQPQHF.

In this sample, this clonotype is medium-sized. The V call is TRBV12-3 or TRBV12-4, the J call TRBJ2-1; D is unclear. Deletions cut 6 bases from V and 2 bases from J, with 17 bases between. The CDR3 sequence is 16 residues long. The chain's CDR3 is CASSPLQMPAYNEQFF. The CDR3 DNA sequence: TGTGCCAGCAGCCCGTTACAGATGCCGGCCTACAATGAGCAGTTCTTC.

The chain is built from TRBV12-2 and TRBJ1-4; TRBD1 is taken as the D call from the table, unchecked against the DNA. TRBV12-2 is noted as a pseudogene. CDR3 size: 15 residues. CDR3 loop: CASRCPDRGDEKLFF. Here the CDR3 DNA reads TGTGCAAGTCGCTGCCCGGACAGGGGAGATGAAAAACTGTTTTTT.

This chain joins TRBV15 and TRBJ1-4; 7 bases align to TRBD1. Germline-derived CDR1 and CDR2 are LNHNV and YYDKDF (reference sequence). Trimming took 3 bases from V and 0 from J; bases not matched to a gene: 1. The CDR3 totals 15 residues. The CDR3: CATSSDRATNEKLFF. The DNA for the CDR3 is TGTGCCACCAGCAGTGACAGGGCAACTAATGAAAAACTGTTTTTT.

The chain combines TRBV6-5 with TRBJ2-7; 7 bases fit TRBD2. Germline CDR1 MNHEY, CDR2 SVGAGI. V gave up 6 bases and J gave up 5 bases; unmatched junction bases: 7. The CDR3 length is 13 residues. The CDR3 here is CASRRGLSNEQYF. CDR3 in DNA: TGTGCCAGCAGAAGGGGACTATCCAACGAGCAGTACTTC.

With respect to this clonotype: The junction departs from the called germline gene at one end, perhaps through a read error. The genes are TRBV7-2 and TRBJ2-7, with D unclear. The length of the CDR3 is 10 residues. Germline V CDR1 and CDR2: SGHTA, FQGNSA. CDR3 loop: CASSLEVVHF. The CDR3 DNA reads TGTGCCAGCAGCTTAGAGGTGGTGCACTTC.

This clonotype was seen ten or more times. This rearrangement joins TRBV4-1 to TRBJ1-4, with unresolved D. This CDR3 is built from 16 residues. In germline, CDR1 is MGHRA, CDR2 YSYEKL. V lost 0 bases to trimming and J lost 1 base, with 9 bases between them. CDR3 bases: TGCGCCAGCAGCCAAGAAGTGGGTGGAACTAATGAAAAACTGTTTTTT. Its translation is CASSQEVGGTNEKLFF.

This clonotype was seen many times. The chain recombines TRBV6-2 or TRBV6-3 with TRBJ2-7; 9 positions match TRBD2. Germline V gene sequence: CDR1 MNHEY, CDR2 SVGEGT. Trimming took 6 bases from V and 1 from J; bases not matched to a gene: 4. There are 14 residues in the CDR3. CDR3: CASSLTSGSYEQYF. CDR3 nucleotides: TGTGCCAGCAGCTTGACTAGCGGATCCTACGAGCAGTACTTC.

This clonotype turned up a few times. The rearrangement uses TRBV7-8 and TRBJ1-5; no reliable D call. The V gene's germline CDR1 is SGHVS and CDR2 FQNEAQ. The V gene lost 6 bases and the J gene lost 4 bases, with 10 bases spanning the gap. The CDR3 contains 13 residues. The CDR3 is CASSLGVNQPQHF. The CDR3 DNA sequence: TGTGCCAGCAGTCTTGGGGTTAATCAGCCCCAGCATTTT.